The sequence of this T cell receptor (beta chain) was determined in a study of graft-versus-host responses after intestinal transplantation. Overall study findings and caveats: GvH clone levels peaked in circulation, and this peak was associated with early post-transplant HvG declines.

To note about this clone: What it recognizes is unknown.

Method: immunoSEQ multiplex PCR; TCRdb's copy keeps in-frame clones and lacks some. The table shows roughly 38,000 clones, with around 95% occurring only once. V shed 4 bases and J 3 bases; nucleotides not matched to a gene: 7. This CDR3 comprises 16 residues. Germline V gene data show CDR1 as LNHNV and CDR2 as YYDKDF (reference sequence). The V and J genes are TRBV15 and TRBJ2-1, with 9 bases aligning to TRBD2. This specimen was PBMCs, taken 16 days after intestinal transplant. The clonotype comes from a human patient who received an intestinal transplant, so some T cells may come from the graft donor. The CDR3 bases are TGTGCCACCAGCACAACCGGGACTAGCCTCTACAATGAGCAGTTCTTC. It is translated as CATSTTGTSLYNEQFF.